This T cell receptor (beta chain) was found in a study of control samples from healthy donors and cancer patients. Clones were sequenced by immunoSEQ multiplex PCR, and TCRdb holds only the in-frame ones, with some missing. The table shows some 120,000 clones, with roughly 90% occurring only once. The CDR3 covers 12 residues. Looked up from germline, CDR1 is PRHDT and CDR2 is FYEKMQ (reference sequence). V was cut by 6 bases and J by 0 bases, with 3 bases left in between. V gene TRBV13 combines with J gene TRBJ2-4; D is unclear. The source material was blood. The TCR was taken from a man younger than 35 in good health. CDR3 DNA sequence: TGTGCCAGCAGTCGAGCCAAAAACATTCAGTACTTC. It is translated as CASSRAKNIQYF.